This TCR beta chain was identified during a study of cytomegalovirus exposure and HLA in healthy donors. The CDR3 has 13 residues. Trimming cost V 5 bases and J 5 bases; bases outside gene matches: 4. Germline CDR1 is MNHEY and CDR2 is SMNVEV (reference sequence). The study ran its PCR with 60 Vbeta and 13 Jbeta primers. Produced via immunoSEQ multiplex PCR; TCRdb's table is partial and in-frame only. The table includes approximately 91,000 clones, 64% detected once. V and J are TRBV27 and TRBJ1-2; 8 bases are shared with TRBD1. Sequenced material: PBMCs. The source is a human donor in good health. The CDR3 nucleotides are TGTGCCAGCAGTCCCCGGACAGGGTATGGCTACACCTTC. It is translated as CASSPRTGYGYTF.